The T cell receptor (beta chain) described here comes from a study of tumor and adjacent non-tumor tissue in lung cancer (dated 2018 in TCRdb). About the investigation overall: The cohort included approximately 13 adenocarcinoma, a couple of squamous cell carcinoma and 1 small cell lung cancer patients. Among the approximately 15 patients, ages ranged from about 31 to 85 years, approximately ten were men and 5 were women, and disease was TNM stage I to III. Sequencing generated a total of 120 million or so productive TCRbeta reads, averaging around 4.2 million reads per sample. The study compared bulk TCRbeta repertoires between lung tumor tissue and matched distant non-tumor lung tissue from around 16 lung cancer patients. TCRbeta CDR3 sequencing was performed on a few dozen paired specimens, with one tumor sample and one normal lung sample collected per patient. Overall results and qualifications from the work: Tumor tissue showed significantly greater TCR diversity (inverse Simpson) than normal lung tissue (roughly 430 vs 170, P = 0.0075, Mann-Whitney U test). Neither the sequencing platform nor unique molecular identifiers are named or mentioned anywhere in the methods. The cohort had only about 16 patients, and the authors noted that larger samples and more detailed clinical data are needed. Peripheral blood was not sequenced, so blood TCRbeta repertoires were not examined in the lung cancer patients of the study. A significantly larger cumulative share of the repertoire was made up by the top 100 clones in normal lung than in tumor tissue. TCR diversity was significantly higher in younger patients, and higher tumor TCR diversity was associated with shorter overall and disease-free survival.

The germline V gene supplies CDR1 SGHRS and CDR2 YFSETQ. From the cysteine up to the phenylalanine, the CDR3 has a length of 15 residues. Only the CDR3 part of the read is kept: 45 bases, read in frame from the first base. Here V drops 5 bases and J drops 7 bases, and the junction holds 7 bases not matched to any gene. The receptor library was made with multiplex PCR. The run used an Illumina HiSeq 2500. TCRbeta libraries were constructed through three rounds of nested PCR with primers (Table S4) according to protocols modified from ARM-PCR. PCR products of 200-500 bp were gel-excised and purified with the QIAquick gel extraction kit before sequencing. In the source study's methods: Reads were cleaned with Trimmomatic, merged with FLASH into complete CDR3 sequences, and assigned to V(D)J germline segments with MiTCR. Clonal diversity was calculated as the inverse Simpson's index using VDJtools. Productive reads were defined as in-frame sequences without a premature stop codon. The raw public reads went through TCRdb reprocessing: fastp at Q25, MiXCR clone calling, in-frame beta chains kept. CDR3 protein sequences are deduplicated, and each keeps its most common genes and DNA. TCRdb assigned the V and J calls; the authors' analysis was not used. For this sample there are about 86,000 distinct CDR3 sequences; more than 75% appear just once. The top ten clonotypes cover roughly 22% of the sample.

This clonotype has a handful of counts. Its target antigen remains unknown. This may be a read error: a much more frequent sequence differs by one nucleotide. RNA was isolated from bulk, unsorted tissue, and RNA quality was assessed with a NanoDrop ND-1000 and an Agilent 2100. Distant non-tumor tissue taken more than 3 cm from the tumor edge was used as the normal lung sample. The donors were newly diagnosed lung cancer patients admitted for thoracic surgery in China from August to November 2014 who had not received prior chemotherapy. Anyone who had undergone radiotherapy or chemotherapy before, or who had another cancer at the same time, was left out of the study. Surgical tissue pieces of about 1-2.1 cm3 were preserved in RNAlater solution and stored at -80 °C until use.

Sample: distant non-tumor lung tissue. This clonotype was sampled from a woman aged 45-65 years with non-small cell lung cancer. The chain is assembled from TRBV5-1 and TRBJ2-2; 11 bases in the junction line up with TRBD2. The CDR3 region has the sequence CASSPTSGSVGELFF. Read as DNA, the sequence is TGCGCCAGCAGTCCTACTAGCGGGAGCGTCGGGGAGCTGTTTTTT.